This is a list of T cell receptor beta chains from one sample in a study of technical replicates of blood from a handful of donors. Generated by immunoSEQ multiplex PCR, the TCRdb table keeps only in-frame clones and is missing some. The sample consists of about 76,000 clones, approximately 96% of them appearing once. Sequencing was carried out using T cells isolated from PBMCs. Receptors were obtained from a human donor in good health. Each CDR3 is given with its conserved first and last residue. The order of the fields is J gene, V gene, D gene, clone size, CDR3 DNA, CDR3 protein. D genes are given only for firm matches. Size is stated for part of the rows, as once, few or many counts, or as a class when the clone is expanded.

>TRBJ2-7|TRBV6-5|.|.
TGTGCCAGCAGTTATCTCTACGAGCAGTACTTC
CASSYLYEQYF
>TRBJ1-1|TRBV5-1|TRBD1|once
TGCGCCAGCAGGGTGACAGGGGCGAACACTGAAGCTTTCTTT
CASRVTGANTEAFF
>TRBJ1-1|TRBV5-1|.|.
TGCGCCAGCGATAACGGGGAGGCGAACACTGAAGCTTTCTTT
CASDNGEANTEAFF
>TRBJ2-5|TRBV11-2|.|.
TGTGCCAGCAGCTCTCTTGCGGGGGCCTTCCAAGAGACCCAGTACTTC
CASSSLAGAFQETQYF
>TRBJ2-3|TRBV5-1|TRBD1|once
TGCGCCAGCAGCTCACAGGGGGCGGGCACAGATACGCAGTATTTT
CASSSQGAGTDTQYF
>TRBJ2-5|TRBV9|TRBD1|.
TGTGCCAGCAGCGAGACAGGGGGCGCAGAGACCCAGTACTTC
CASSETGGAETQYF
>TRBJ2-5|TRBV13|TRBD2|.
TGTGCCAGCAGCTCAAGACTAGCGGCCATACAAGAGACCCAGTACTTC
CASSSRLAAIQETQYF
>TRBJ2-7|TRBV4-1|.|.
TGCGCCAGCAGTCAGGGACAGCGCGGGGGGGAGCAGTACTTC
CASSQGQRGGEQYF
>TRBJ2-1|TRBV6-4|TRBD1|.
TGTGCCAGCAGTGAGCGGACAGGAGAATCCAATGAGCAGTTCTTC
CASSERTGESNEQFF
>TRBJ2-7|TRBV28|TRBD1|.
TGTGCCAGCACCGCGACAGGGAAGGGCTCCTACGAGCAGTACTTC
CASTATGKGSYEQYF
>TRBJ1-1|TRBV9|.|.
TGTGCCAGCAGCTCCCCCACCGAGGGCGCTGAAGCTTTCTTT
CASSSPTEGAEAFF
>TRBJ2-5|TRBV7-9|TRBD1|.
TGTGCCAGCAGCTCCCGGGACAGGGCGGACGAGACCCAGTACTTC
CASSSRDRADETQYF